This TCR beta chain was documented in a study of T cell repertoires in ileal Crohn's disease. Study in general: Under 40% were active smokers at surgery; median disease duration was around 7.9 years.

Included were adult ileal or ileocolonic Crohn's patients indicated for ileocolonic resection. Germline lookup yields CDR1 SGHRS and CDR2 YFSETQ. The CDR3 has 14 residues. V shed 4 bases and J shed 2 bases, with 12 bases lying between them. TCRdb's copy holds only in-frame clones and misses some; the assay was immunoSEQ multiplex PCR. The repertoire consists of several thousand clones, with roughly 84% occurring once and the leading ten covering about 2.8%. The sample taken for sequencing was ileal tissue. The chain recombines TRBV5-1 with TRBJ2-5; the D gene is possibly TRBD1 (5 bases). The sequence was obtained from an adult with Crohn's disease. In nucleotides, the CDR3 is TGCGCCAGCAGCACCGCGACAGCACAAGAGACCCAGTACTTC. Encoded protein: CASSTATAQETQYF.